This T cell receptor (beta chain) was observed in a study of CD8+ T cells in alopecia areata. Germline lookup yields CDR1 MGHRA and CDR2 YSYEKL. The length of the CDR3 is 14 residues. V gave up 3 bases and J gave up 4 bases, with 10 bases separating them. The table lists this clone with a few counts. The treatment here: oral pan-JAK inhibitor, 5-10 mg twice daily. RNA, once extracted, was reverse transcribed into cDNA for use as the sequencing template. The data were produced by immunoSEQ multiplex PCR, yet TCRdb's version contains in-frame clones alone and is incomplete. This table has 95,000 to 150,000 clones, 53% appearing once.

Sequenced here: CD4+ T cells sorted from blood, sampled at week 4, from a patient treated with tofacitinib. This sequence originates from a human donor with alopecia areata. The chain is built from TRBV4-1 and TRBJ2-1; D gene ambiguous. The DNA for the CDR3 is TGCGCCAGCAGCCAGGACGGGCCGTACAATGAGCAGTTCTTC. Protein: CASSQDGPYNEQFF.